The rows below give T cell receptor beta chains drawn from one sample of a study of beta chain features in type 1 diabetes. This table comes from immunoSEQ multiplex PCR, and its TCRdb copy is limited to in-frame clones, with some not included. The data hold under 400,000 clones, with around 20% observed a single time. Sequenced: naive CD4+ T cells from blood. These receptors originate from a woman aged 18-29 years in good health. The CDR3 runs from the conserved cysteine through the conserved F or W. The D gene is left open where the match is weak. Clone size is not always given. Where it is, it says once, few, many or a class for expanded clones.

cdr3_aa,cdr3_nt,j_call,d_call,cdr3_length,clone_size,v_call
CASSGFAQVATEAFF,TGTGCCAGCAGTGGATTTGCACAGGTGGCCACTGAAGCTTTCTTT,TRBJ1-1,.,15,.,TRBV6-1
CSVVEYRGSGNTIYF,TGCAGCGTTGTAGAGTACAGGGGCTCTGGAAACACCATATATTTT,TRBJ1-3,TRBD1,15,few,TRBV29-1
CASTQGGATGNTEAFF,TGTGCCAGCACCCAAGGAGGAGCTACGGGGAACACTGAAGCTTTCTTT,TRBJ1-1,.,16,.,TRBV4-2
CALKGGTDTQYF,TGTGCCTTAAAGGGCGGGACAGATACGCAGTATTTT,TRBJ2-3,.,12,few,TRBV30
CASRENYGYTF,TGCGCCAGCCGCGAGAACTATGGCTACACCTTC,TRBJ1-2,.,11,few,TRBV5-1
CASSPLMAGGYTF,TGTGCCAGCAGCCCACTAATGGCGGGGGGCTACACCTTC,TRBJ1-2,.,13,few,TRBV13
CASSEGTGDTQYF,TGTGCCAGCAGCGAGGGGACTGGTGATACGCAGTATTTT,TRBJ2-3,.,13,.,TRBV11-2
CSATGNTEAFF,TGCAGTGCGACAGGGAACACTGAAGCTTTCTTT,TRBJ1-1,.,11,.,TRBV20-1
CASSPSGTGDQPQHF,TGTGCCAGCAGCCCTTCCGGGACAGGGGATCAGCCCCAGCATTTT,TRBJ1-5,TRBD1,15,few,TRBV9
CASSLAGGTYEQYF,TGCGCCAGCAGCTTAGCGGGGGGAACCTACGAGCAGTACTTC,TRBJ2-7,TRBD2,14,once,TRBV4-1
CASQVGVQIITDTQYF,TGTGCCAGCCAGGTGGGAGTCCAGATTATCACAGATACGCAGTATTTT,TRBJ2-3,.,16,.,TRBV7-9
CASGLYQGYTF,TGTGCTAGTGGTTTGTACCAGGGCTACACCTTC,TRBJ1-2,.,11,.,TRBV12-5